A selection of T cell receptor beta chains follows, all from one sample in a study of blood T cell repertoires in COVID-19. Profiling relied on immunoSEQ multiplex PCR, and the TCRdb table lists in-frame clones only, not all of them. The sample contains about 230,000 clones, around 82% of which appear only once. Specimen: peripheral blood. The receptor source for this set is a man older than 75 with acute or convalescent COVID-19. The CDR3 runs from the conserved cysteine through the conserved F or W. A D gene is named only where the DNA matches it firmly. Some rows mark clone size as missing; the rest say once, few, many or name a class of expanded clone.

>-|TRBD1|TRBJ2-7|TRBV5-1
TGCGCCAGCAGCTGGGACAGGGCCTACGAGCAGTACTTC
CASSWDRAYEQYF
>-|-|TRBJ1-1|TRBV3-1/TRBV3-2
TGTGCCAGCAGCCAAGGGGCCGTCCACACTGAAGCTTTCTTT
CASSQGAVHTEAFF
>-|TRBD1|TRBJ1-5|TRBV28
TGTGCCAGTCGGAGGGGGACAGGGTGGAATCAGCCCCAGCATTTT
CASRRGTGWNQPQHF
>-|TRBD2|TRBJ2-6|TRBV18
TGTGCCAGCTCACCTTTGCGGGAGGACCGCTCTGGGGCCAACGTCCTGACTTTC
CASSPLREDRSGANVLTF
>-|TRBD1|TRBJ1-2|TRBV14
TGTGCCAGCAGCCAAGAAAGTGGACAGGGTGGAATAGCGGCTGGCTACACCTTC
CASSQESGQGGIAAGYTF
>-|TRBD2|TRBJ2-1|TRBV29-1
TGCAGCGTCAAGCGGGAGTGGGGTCACAATGAGCAGTTCTTC
CSVKREWGHNEQFF
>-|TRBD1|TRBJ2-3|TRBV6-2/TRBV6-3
TGTGCCAGCAGTTACTCACCGACAGGGGAAGGGGTAGATACGCAGTATTTT
CASSYSPTGEGVDTQYF
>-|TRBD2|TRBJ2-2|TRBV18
TGTGCCAGCTCACCACAACTAGCGGGAAACACCGGGGAGCTGTTTTTT
CASSPQLAGNTGELFF
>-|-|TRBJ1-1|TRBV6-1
TGTGCCAGCAGTGAAGGAGGAGGCACTGAAGCTTTCTTT
CASSEGGGTEAFF
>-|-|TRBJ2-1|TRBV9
TGTGCCAGCAGCGTAGGAGGGACACGTTACAATGAGCAGTTCTTC
CASSVGGTRYNEQFF
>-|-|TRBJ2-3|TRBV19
TGTGCCAGTAGCCCCGCCACAGGGTATGGCACAGATACGCAGTATTTT
CASSPATGYGTDTQYF
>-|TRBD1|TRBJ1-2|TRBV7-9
TGTGCCAGCAGCGGACCGGGACAGTTCTATGGCTACACCTTC
CASSGPGQFYGYTF
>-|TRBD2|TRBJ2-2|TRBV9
TGTGCCAGCAGCGTAGCCCCTAGCGGGGGCAACACCGGGGAGCTGTTTTTT
CASSVAPSGGNTGELFF
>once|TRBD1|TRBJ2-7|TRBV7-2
TGTGCCAGCAGCTCTCGACAGGGAAGTACCGAGCAGTACTTC
CASSSRQGSTEQYF
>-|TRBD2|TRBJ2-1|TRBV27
TGTGCCAGCAGTTTAGGCCTAGCGGGAAGGAATGAGCAGTTCTTC
CASSLGLAGRNEQFF
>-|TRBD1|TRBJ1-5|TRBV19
TGTGCCAGTAGTGGACGGACAGGGCCCTACAATCAGCCCCAGCATTTT
CASSGRTGPYNQPQHF
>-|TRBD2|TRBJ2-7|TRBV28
TGTGCCAGCAAGCGGGGGCCCTACGAGCAGTACTTC
CASKRGPYEQYF
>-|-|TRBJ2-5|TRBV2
TGTGCCAGCAGTTGGGGCGGCGCGGAGACCCAGTACTTC
CASSWGGAETQYF
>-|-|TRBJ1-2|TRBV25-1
TGTGCCAGCAGTGACAGGGGCAAGGTTGGCTACACCTTC
CASSDRGKVGYTF
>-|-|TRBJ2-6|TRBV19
TGTGCCAGTAGTATAGAACTCTCTGGGGCCAACGTCCTGACTTTC
CASSIELSGANVLTF
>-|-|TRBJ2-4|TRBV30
TGTGCCTGGACCACGTCAGCCGGGGTTCAGTACTTC
CAWTTSAGVQYF
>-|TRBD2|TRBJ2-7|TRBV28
TGTGCCAGCAGTTCCCCGTGGCTAGCGGGCACCTACGAGCAGTACTTC
CASSSPWLAGTYEQYF
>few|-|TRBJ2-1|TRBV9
TGTGCCAGCAGCGTCCGGGACTTCACCTACAATGAGCAGTTCTTC
CASSVRDFTYNEQFF
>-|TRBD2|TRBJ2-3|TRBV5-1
TGCGCCAGCAGGGGGACTAGCCCAGGGCGGAGCACAGATACGCAGTATTTT
CASRGTSPGRSTDTQYF
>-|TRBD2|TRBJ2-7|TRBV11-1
TGTGCCAGCAGCTCCCGACAGCGGGGAGTCTACGAGCAGTACTTC
CASSSRQRGVYEQYF
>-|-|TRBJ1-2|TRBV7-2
TGTGCCAGCAGCTTAACCCAGGGAGGTGTTTCGGGTGGCTACACCTTC
CASSLTQGGVSGGYTF
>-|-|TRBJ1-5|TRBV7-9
TGTGCCAGCAGCTTATTTCCAGGTGACAGGCACTATCAGCCCCAGCATTTT
CASSLFPGDRHYQPQHF
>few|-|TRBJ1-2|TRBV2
TGTGCCAGCAGTGAAGTTGTAGGAAACAGAGTAGACTTC
CASSEVVGNRVDF
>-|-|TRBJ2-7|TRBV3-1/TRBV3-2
TGTGCCAGCAGCCAAGGTCTTGCTAGCCCGACCCCATACGAGCAGTACTTC
CASSQGLASPTPYEQYF
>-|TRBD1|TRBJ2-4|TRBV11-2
TGTGCCAGCAGACGGACAGGGGAAAACATTCAGTACTTC
CASRRTGENIQYF
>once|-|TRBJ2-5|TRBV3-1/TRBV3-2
TGTGCCAGCAGCCAAGATCTTGGGGCAACCGGACGCGAGACCCAGTACTTC
CASSQDLGATGRETQYF
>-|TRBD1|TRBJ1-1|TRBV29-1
TGCAGCGTTGAAGACAGGGGGATTGTAGCTTTCTTT
CSVEDRGIVAFF
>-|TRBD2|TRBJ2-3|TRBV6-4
TGTGCCAGCAGTGATCTGCCGGGACTAGTGTTGTATTTT
CASSDLPGLVLYF
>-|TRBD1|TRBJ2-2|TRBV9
TGTGCCAGCAGCGCGACCGGGACAGGGACCATCGGGGAGCTGTTTTTT
CASSATGTGTIGELFF
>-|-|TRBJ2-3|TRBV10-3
TGTGCCATCAGCGAAGGGCAGGGCTGGGCCGATATACAGTATTTT
CAISEGQGWADIQYF
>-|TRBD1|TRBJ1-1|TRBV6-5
TGTGCCAGCACCGCTCAGGGGGACATGAACACTGAAGCTTTCTTT
CASTAQGDMNTEAFF
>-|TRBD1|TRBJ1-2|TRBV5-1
TGCGCCAGCAGCTGGCAACAGGGGGCGCTTGGCTACACCTTC
CASSWQQGALGYTF
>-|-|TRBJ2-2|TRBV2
TGTGCCAGCAGTGAGGCGGTAGCTGGATCGAAGCTGTTTTTT
CASSEAVAGSKLFF
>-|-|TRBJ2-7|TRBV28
TGTGCCAGCAGTTTAACTCCCCCCCTTGAGCAGTACTTC
CASSLTPPLEQYF
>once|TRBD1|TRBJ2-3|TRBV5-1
TGCGCCAGCAGCACGTCCGGGACAGCTAGCACAGATACGCAGTATTTT
CASSTSGTASTDTQYF
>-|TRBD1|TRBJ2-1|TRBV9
TGTGCCAGCAGTCCCTGGGGACAGGGCGGCAATGAGCAGTTCTTC
CASSPWGQGGNEQFF
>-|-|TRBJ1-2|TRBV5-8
TGTGCCAGCAGCTTGTTGGCAGTCTATGGCTACACCTTC
CASSLLAVYGYTF
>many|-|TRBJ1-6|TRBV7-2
TGTGCCAGCAGCTTAGGGACAGCTAATTCACCCCTCCACTTT
CASSLGTANSPLHF